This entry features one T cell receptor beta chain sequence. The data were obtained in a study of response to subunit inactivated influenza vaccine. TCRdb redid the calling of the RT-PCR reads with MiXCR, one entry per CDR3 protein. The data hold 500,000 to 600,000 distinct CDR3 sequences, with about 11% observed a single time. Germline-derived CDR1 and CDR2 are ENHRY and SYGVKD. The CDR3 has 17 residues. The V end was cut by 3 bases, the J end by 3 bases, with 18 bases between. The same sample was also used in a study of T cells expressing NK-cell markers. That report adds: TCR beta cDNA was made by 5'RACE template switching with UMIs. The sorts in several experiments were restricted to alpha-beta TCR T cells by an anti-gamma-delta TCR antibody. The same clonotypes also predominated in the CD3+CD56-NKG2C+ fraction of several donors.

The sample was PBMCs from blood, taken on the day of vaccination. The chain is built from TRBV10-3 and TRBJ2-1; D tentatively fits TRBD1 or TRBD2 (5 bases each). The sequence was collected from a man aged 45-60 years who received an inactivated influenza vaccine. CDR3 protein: CAISDIKVGRIYNEQFF. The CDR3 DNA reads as TGTGCCATCAGTGACATAAAAGTGGGACGGATCTACAATGAGCAGTTCTTC.